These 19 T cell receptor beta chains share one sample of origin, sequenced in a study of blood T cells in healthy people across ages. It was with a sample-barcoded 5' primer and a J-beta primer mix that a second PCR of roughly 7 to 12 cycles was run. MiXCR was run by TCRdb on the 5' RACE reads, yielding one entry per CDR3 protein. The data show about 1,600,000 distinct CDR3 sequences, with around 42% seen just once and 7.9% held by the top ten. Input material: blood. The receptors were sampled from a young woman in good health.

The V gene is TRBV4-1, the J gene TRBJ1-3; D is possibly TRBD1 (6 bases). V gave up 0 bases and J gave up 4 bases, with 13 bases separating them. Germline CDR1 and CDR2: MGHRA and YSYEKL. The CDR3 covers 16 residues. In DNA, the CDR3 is TGCGCCAGCAGCCAAGATCCGGGGGCAGCAGGAAACACCATATATTTT. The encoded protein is CASSQDPGAAGNTIYF.

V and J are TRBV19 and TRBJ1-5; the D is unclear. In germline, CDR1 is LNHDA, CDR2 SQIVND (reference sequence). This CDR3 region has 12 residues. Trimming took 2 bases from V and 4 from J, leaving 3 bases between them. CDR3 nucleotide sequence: TGTGCCAGTAGTATACTTAATCAGCCCCAGCATTTT. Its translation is CASSILNQPQHF. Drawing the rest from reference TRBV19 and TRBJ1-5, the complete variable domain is DGGITQSPKYLFRKEGQNVTLSCEQNLNHDAMYWYRQDPGQGLRLIYYSQIVNDFQKGDIAEGYSVSREKKESFPLTVTSAQKNPTAFYLCASSILNQPQHFGDGTRLSIL.

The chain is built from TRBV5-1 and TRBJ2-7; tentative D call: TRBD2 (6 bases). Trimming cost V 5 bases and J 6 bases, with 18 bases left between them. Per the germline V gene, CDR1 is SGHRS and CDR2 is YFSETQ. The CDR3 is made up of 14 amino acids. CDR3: CASRSGIAVSEQYF. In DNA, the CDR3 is TGCGCCAGCAGGTCTGGGATAGCGGTCTCCGAGCAGTACTTC.

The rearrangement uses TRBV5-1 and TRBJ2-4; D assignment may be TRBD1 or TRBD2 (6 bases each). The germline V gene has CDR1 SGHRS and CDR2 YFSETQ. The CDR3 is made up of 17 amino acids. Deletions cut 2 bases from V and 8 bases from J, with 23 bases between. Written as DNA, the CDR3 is TGCGCCAGCAGCTTAGCGGAGTGGGGGGCCGGCTGGGACATTCAGTACTTC. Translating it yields CASSLAEWGAGWDIQYF. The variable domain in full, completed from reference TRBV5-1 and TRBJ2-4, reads KAGVTQTPRYLIKTRGQQVTLSCSPISGHRSVSWYQQTPGQGLQFLFEYFSETQRNKGNFPGRFSGRQFSNSRSEMNVSTLELGDSALYLCASSLAEWGAGWDIQYFGAGTRLSVL.

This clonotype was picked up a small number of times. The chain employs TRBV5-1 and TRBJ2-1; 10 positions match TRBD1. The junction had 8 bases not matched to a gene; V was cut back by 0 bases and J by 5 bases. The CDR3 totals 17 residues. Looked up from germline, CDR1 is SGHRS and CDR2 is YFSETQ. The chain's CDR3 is CASSLAQGQGSHNEQFF. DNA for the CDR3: TGCGCCAGCAGCTTGGCCCAGGGACAGGGGAGTCACAATGAGCAGTTCTTC.

This CDR3 reads CASSSGPGKGSYNEQYF. In DNA form, the CDR3 reads TGTGCCAGCAGCTCCGGGCCAGGAAAAGGCTCCTACAATGAGCAGTACTTC. V gene TRBV7-8 combines with J gene TRBJ2-1; D not resolved. The tail of the sequence fits TRBJ2-7 better, so the J call may be wrong. Germline lookup yields CDR1 SGHVS and CDR2 FQNEAQ. The CDR3 is 17 amino acids.

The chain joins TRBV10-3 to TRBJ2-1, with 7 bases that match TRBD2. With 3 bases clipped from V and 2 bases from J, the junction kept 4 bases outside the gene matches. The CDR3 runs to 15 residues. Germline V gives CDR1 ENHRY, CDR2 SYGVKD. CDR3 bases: TGTGCCATCAGTGATGGTGGGGGGGCCTACAATGAGCAGTTCTTC. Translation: CAISDGGGAYNEQFF.

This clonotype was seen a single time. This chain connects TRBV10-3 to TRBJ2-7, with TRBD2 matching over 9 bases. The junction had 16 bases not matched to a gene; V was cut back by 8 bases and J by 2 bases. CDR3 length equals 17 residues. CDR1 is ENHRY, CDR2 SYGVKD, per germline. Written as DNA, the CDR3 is TGTGCCATCCCCACATCTAGCGGGACGGAACCCACCTACGAGCAGTACTTC. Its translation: CAIPTSSGTEPTYEQYF.

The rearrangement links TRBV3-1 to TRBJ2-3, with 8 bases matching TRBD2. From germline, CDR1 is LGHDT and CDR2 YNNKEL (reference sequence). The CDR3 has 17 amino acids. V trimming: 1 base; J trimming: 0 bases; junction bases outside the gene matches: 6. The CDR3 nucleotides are TGTGCCAGCAGCCAAGCCGCGGGAGGCGGTAGCACAGATACGCAGTATTTT. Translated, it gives CASSQAAGGGSTDTQYF.

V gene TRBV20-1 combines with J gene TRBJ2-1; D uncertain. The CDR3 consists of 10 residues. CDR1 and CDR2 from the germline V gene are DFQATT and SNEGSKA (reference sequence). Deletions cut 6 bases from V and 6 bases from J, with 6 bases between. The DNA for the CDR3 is TGCAGTGCCGGCGTCAATGAGCAGTTCTTC. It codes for CSAGVNEQFF.

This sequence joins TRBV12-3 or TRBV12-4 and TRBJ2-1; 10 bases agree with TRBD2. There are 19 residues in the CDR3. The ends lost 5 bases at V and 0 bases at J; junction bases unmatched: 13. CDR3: CASSPLVNSGGSSYNEQFF. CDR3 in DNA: TGTGCCAGCAGTCCTTTGGTGAATAGCGGGGGGAGCTCCTACAATGAGCAGTTCTTC.

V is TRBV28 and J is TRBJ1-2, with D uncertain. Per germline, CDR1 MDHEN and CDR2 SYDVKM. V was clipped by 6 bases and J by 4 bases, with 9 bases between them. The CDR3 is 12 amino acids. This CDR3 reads CASRSPAYGYTF. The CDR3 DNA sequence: TGTGCCAGCAGAAGTCCAGCCTATGGCTACACCTTC.

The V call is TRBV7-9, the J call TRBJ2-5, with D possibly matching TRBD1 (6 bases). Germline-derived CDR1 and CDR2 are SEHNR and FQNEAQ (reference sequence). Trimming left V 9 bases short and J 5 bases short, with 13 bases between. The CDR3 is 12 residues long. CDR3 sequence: CASRQGLETQYF. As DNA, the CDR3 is TGTGCCAGTCGTCAGGGGCTGGAGACCCAGTACTTC. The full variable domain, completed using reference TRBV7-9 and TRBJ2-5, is DTGVSQNPRHKITKRGQNVTFRCDPISEHNRLYWYRQTLGQGPEFLTYFQNEAQLEKSRLLSDRFSAERPKGSFSTLEIQRTEQGDSAMYLCASRQGLETQYFGPGTRLLVL.

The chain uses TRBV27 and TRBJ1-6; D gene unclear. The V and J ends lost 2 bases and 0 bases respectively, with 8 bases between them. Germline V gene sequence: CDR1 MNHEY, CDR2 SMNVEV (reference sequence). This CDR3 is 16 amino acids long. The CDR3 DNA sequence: TGTGCCAGCAGTTTAGGGAAGCCCTCCTATAATTCACCCCTCCACTTT. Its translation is CASSLGKPSYNSPLHF.

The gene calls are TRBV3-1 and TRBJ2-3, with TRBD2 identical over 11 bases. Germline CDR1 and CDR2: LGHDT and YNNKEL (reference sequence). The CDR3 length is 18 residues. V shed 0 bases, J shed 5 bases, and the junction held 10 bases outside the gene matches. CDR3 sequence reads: CASSQDSLAGGKGDTQYF. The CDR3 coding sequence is TGTGCCAGCAGCCAAGATTCCCTAGCGGGGGGCAAGGGAGATACGCAGTATTTT.

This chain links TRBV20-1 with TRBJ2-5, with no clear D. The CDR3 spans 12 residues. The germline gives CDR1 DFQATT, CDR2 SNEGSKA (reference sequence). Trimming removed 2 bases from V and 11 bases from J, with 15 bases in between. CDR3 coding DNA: TGCAGTGCTAGACCCCCGACGGCGGAGCAGTACTTC. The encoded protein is CSARPPTAEQYF.

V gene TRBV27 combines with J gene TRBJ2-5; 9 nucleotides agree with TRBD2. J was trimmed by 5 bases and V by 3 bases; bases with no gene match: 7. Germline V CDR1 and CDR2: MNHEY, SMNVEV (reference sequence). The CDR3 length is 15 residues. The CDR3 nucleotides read TGTGCCAGCAGTTTGACTAGCGGTCTCTTGGAGACCCAGTACTTC. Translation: CASSLTSGLLETQYF.

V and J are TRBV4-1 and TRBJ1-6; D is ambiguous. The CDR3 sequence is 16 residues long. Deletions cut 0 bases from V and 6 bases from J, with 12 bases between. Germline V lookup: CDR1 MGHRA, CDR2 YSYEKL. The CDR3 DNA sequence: TGCGCCAGCAGCCAAGAAGAGGGCCAGATTAATTCACCCCTCCACTTT. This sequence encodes CASSQEEGQINSPLHF.

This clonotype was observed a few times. The CDR3, as DNA: TGTGCCAGCAGTTTCGAAGCGGGAGGGCGCAATGAGCAGTTCTTC. Its protein product is CASSFEAGGRNEQFF. This sequence joins TRBV6-2 or TRBV6-3 and TRBJ2-1; 10 positions agree with TRBD2. The germline CDR1 and CDR2 sequences are MNHEY and SVGEGT. V was pared by 4 bases and J by 6 bases, with 6 bases of the junction left unmatched. The CDR3 is made up of 15 amino acids.